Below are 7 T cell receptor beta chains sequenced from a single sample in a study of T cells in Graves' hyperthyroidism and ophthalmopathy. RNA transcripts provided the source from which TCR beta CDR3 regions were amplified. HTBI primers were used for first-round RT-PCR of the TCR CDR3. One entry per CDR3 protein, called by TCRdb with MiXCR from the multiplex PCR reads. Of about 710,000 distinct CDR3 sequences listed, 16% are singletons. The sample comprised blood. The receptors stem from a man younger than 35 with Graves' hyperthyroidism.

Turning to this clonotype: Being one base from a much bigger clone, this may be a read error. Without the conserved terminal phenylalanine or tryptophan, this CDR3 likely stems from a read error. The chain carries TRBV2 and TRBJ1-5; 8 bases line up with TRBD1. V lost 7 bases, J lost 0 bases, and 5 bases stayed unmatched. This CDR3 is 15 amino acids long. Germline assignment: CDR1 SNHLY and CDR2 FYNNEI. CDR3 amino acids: CASTSTGDSNQPQHL. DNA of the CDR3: TGTGCCAGCACCTCGACAGGGGATAGCAATCAGCCCCAGCATCTT.

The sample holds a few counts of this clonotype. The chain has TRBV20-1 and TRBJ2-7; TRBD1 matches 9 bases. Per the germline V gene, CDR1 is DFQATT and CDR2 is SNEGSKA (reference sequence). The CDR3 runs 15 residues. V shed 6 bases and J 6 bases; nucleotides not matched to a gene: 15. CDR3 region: CSAIPLQGAKSEQYF. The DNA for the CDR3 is TGCAGTGCAATCCCCTTACAGGGGGCAAAGAGCGAGCAGTACTTC.

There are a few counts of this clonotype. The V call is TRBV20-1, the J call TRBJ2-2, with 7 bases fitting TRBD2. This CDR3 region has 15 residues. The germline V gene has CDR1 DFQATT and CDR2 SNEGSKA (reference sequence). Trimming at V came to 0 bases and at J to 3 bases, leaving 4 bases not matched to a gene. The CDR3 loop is CSAREGGSDTGELFF. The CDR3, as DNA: TGCAGTGCTAGAGAGGGGGGGAGTGACACCGGGGAGCTGTTTTTT.

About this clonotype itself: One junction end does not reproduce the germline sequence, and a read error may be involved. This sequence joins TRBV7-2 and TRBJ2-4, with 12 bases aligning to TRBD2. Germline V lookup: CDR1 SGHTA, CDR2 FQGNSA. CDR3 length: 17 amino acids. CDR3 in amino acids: CAGSLIASGGGKNIQYF. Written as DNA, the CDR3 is TGTGCCGGCAGCTTAATCGCTAGCGGGGGGGGAAAAAACATTCAGTACTTC. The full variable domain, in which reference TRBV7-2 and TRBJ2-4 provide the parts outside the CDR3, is GAGVSQSPSNKVTEKGKDVELRCDPISGHTALYWYRQSLGQGLEFLIYFQGNSAPDKSGLPSDRFSAERTGGSVSTLTIQRTQQEDSAVYLCAGSLIASGGGKNIQYFGAGTRLSVL.

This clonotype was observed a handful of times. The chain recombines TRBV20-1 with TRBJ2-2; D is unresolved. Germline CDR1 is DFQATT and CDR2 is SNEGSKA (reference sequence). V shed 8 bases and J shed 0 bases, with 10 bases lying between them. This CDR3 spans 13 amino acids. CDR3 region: CSRREANTGELFF. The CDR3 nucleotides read TGCAGTAGAAGAGAGGCGAACACCGGGGAGCTGTTTTTT.

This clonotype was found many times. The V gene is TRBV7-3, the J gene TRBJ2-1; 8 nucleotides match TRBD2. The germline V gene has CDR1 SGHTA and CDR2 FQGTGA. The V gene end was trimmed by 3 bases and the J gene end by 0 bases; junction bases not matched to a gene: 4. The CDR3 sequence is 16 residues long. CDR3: CASSFGGRISYNEQFF. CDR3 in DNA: TGTGCCAGCAGCTTTGGCGGGAGGATCTCCTACAATGAGCAGTTCTTC. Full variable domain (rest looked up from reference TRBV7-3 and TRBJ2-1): GAGVSQTPSNKVTEKGKYVELRCDPISGHTALYWYRQSLGQGPEFLIYFQGTGAADDSGLPNDRFFAVRPEGSVSTLKIQRTERGDSAVYLCASSFGGRISYNEQFFGPGTRLTVL.

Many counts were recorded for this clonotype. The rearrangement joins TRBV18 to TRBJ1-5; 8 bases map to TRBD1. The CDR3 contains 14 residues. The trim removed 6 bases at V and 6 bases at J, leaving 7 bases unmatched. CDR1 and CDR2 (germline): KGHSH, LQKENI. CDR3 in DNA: TGTGCCAGCTCGCAGGACAGGGTCGCTCAGCCCCAGCATTTT. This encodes CASSQDRVAQPQHF.